This T cell receptor beta chain is drawn from a study of blood T cell repertoires in COVID-19. Background on the study: There were acute and convalescent COVID-19 samples, and they came from the United States, Italy and Spain. In each case, the material was cDNA or gDNA derived from T cells, B-cell-depleted T cells, or PBMCs.

Methods used by the authors: The assay estimated nucleated cells by amplifying reference gene primers. TCRdb keeps only in-frame clones here, not all; method: immunoSEQ multiplex PCR. From that table come the V and J calls and clone size; the DNA was used to work out D and trimming. This table holds about 170,000 clones, around 67% found once. CDR1 and CDR2 from the germline V gene are LNHDA and SQIVND (reference sequence). V dropped 6 bases and J dropped 4 bases, with 9 bases sitting between them. This CDR3 has 12 amino acids. The material sequenced was peripheral blood. This sequence joins TRBV19 and TRBJ2-5; D might be TRBD1 (6 bases). This clonotype was sampled from a woman of 80 years or more with acute or convalescent COVID-19. The CDR3 sequence is CASSRGPETQYF. Written as DNA, the CDR3 is TGTGCCAGTAGCAGGGGTCCAGAGACCCAGTACTTC.